A selection of T cell receptor beta chains follows, all from one sample in a study of blood T cell repertoires in COVID-19. TCRdb's copy holds only in-frame clones and misses some; the assay was immunoSEQ multiplex PCR. The data hold 120,000 to 150,000 clones, with 60% to 80% observed a single time. The sample consisted of peripheral blood. These receptors were collected from a man aged 45 to 65 with active or convalescent COVID-19. The CDR3 runs from the conserved cysteine through the conserved F or W. A D gene is named only where the DNA matches it firmly. Where a row states a size, it is once, few, many or the class of an expanded clone; other rows omit it.

NA NA TRBJ1-1 TRBV30 CAWSVGGGGDTEAFF TGTGCCTGGAGTGTAGGCGGGGGGGGTGACACTGAAGCTTTCTTT
NA NA TRBJ1-3 TRBV5-5 CASSFDSSGNTIYF TGTGCCAGCAGCTTCGACAGCTCTGGAAACACCATATATTTT
once NA TRBJ1-2 TRBV4-1 CASSPLTVLSNYGYTF TGCGCCAGCAGCCCCCTGACAGTCCTCTCTAACTATGGCTACACCTTC
few TRBD1 TRBJ2-7 TRBV7-9 CASSLMDRGQQYF TGTGCCAGCAGCTTAATGGACAGGGGCCAGCAGTACTTC
NA NA TRBJ2-1 TRBV6-5 CASSYSSGNEQFF TGTGCCAGCAGTTACTCTTCAGGGAATGAGCAGTTCTTC
NA TRBD1 TRBJ2-3 TRBV27 CASSDGTGADTQYF TGTGCCAGCAGCGACGGGACAGGGGCAGATACGCAGTATTTT
NA NA TRBJ2-3 TRBV12-3/TRBV12-4 CASRYEGRDTQYF TGTGCCAGCAGATACGAGGGTAGGGATACGCAGTATTTT
once NA TRBJ2-5 TRBV13 CASSLSGRETQYF TGTGCCAGCAGCTTATCTGGGAGAGAGACCCAGTACTTC
NA NA TRBJ2-3 TRBV20-1 CSAPFTDTQYF TGCAGTGCTCCATTCACAGATACGCAGTATTTT
NA TRBD2 TRBJ2-5 TRBV11-1 CASSLGAGGPQETQYF TGTGCCAGCAGCTTAGGGGCGGGAGGGCCCCAAGAGACCCAGTACTTC
NA TRBD1 TRBJ1-5 TRBV13 CASLKSPERQGQGQPQHF TGTGCCAGCCTTAAAAGCCCGGAAAGACAGGGCCAAGGCCAGCCCCAGCATTTT
NA TRBD2 TRBJ2-3 TRBV6-2/TRBV6-3 CASSSRLAGGPFGQNTQYF TGTGCCAGCAGTTCTAGACTAGCGGGAGGGCCTTTTGGACAGAATACGCAGTATTTT
few TRBD1 TRBJ1-2 TRBV25-1 CASSDQGQARGYTF TGTGCCAGCAGTGACCAGGGACAGGCTCGGGGCTACACCTTC